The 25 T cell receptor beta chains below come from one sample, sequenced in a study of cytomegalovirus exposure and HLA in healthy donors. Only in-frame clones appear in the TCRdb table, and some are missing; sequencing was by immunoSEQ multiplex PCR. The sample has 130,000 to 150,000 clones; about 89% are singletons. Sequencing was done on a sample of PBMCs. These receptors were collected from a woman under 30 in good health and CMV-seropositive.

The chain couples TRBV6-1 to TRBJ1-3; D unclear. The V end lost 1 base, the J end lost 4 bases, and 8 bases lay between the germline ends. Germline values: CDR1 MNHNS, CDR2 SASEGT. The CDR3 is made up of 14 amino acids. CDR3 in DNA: TGTGCCAGCAGTGAAGGAGGTTTCGGAAACACCATATATTTT. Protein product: CASSEGGFGNTIYF.

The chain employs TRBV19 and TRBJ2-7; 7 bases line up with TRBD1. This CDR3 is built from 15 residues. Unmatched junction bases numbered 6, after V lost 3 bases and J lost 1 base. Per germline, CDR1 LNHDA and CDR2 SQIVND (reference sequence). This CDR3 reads CASSMGAGGSYEQYF. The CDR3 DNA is TGTGCCAGTAGTATGGGGGCAGGGGGTTCCTACGAGCAGTACTTC.

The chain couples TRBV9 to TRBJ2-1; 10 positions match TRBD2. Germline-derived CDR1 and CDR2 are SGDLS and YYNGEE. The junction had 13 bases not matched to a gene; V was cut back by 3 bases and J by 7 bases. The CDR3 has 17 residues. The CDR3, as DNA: TGTGCCAGCAGCGGAGGGGCAGGGCTAGCGGGAGTTAATGAGCAGTTCTTC. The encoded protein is CASSGGAGLAGVNEQFF.

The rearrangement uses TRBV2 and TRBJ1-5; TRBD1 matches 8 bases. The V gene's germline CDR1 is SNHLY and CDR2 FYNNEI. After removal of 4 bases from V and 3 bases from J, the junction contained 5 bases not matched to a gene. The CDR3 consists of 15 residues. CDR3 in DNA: TGTGCCAGCAGTGCTGACAGGGGACTCAATCAGCCCCAGCATTTT. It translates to CASSADRGLNQPQHF.

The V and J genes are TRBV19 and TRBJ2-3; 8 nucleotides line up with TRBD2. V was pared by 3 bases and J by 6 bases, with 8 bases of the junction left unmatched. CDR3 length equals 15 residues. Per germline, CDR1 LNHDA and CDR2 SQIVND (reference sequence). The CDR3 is CASSMRGAGGDTQYF. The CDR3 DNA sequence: TGTGCCAGTAGTATGCGGGGGGCAGGAGGCGATACGCAGTATTTT.

CDR3 loop: CASSTSGRGADTQYF. The CDR3 region has the DNA TGTGCCAGCAGCACTAGCGGGAGAGGTGCAGATACGCAGTATTTT. The chain employs TRBV2 and TRBJ2-3; 11 nucleotides align to TRBD2. The CDR3 extends over 15 amino acids. V trimming: 6 bases; J trimming: 4 bases; junction bases outside the gene matches: 6. Germline loops: CDR1 SNHLY, CDR2 FYNNEI.

The CDR3 nucleotides read TGTGCCAGCAGCTCGACTAGCGGGGCGTACAATGAGCAGTTCTTC. It yields the protein CASSSTSGAYNEQFF. The chain carries TRBV7-2 and TRBJ2-1, with 11 bases identical to TRBD2. With V trimmed by 4 bases and J by 4 bases, 3 bases remained unmatched. There are 15 residues in the CDR3. CDR1 SGHTA and CDR2 FQGNSA come from the germline V gene.

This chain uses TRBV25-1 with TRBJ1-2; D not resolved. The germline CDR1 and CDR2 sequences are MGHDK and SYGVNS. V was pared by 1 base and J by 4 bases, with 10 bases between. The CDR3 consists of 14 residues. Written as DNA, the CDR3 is TGTGCCAGCAGTGAATTCGGAGAGGGCTATGGCTACACCTTC. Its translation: CASSEFGEGYGYTF.

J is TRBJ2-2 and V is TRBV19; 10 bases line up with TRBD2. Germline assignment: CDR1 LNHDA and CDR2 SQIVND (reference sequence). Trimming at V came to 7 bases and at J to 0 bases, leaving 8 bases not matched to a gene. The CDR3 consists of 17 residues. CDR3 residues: CASTRASGGANTGELFF. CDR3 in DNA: TGTGCCAGTACGAGGGCTAGCGGGGGCGCGAACACCGGGGAGCTGTTTTTT.

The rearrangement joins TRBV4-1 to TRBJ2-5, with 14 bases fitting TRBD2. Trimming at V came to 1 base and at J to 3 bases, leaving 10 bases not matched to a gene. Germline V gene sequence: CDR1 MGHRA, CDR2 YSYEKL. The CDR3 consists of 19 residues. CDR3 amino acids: CASSQGPAGLAGEEETQYF. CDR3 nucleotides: TGCGCCAGCAGCCAAGGGCCGGCGGGACTAGCGGGAGAGGAAGAGACCCAGTACTTC.

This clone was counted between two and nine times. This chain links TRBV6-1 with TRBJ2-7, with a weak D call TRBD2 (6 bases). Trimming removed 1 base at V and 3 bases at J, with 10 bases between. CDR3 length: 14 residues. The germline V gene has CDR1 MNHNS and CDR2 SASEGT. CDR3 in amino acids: CASSEVISGYEQYF. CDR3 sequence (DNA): TGTGCCAGCAGTGAAGTTATTAGCGGCTACGAGCAGTACTTC.

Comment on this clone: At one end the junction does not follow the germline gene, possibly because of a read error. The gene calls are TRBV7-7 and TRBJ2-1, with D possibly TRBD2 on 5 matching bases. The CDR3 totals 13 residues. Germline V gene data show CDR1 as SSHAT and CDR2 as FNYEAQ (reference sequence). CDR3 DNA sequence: TGTGCTAGCAGCCCCGGAGGAATCAATGAGCAGTTCTTC. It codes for CASSPGGINEQFF.

CDR3 nucleotides: TGTGCCAGCTCAGCCGGGACTTTAAACACCGGGGAGCTGTTTTTT. This codes for CASSAGTLNTGELFF. The V call is TRBV18, the J call TRBJ2-2, with D possibly matching TRBD2 (6 bases). Germline CDR1 and CDR2: KGHSH and LQKENI. The CDR3 is 15 amino acids. V was pared by 5 bases and J by 2 bases, with 12 bases between.

The CDR3: CASSVEGGTGTGSYEQYF. CDR3 nucleotides: TGTGCCAGCAGCGTCGAGGGGGGGACCGGGACAGGCTCCTACGAGCAGTACTTC. The genes are TRBV7-9 and TRBJ2-7, with a weak D call TRBD1 (8 bases). CDR1 is SEHNR and CDR2 is FQNEAQ in the germline V gene (reference sequence). CDR3 length: 18 amino acids. Trimming left V 5 bases short and J 0 bases short, with 23 bases between.

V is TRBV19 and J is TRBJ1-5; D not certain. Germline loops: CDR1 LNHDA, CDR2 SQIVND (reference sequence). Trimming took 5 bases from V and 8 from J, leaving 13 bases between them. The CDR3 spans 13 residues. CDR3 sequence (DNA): TGTGCCAGTAGTGCTCAGAGGGCAGAGCCCCAGCATTTT. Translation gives CASSAQRAEPQHF.

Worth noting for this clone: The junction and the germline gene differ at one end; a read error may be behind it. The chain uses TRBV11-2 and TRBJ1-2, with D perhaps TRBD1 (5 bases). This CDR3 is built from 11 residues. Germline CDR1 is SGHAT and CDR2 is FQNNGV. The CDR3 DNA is TGTGCCAGCAGCTTAGGATCACAGGTTCAATTC. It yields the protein CASSLGSQVQF.

DNA for the CDR3: TGTGCCAGTAGTCCCAGGACTAGTGTTAGCAATGAGCAGTTCTTC. Translating gives CASSPRTSVSNEQFF. This chain joins TRBV19 and TRBJ2-1; 7 bases map to TRBD2. Trimming took 5 bases from V and 6 from J; bases not matched to a gene: 10. The CDR3 is 15 amino acids. Germline V gene lookup returns CDR1 LNHDA and CDR2 SQIVND (reference sequence). Using reference TRBV19 and TRBJ2-1 for the parts outside the CDR3, the full variable domain is DGGITQSPKYLFRKEGQNVTLSCEQNLNHDAMYWYRQDPGQGLRLIYYSQIVNDFQKGDIAEGYSVSREKKESFPLTVTSAQKNPTAFYLCASSPRTSVSNEQFFGPGTRLTVL.

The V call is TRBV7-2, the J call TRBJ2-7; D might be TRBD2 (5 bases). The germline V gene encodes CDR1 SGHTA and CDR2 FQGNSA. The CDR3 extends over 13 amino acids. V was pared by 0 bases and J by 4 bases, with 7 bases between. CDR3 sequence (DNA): TGTGCCAGCAGCTTAGCACTAGTTTACGAGCAGTACTTC. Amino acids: CASSLALVYEQYF.

DNA for the CDR3: TGTGCCAGCAGCTTAGGAGGTGGGCAGGGGACCTACGGCTACACCTTC. Protein sequence: CASSLGGGQGTYGYTF. The V call is TRBV7-9, the J call TRBJ1-2; a possible D gene is TRBD1 (6 bases). The germline gives CDR1 SEHNR, CDR2 FQNEAQ (reference sequence). There are 16 residues in the CDR3. V shed 1 base and J shed 8 bases, with 20 bases lying between them.

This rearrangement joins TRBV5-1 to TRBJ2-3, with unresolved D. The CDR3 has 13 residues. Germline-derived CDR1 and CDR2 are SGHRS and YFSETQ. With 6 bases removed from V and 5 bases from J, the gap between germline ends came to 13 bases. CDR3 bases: TGCGCCAGCATGTTGGTGGAGAGAGATACGCAGTATTTT. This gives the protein CASMLVERDTQYF.

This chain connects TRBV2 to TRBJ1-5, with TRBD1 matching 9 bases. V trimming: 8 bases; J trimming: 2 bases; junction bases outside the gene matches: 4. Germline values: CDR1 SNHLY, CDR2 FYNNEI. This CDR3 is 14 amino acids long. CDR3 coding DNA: TGTGCCAGCCGACAGGGGGTAGGCAATCAGCCCCAGCATTTT. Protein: CASRQGVGNQPQHF. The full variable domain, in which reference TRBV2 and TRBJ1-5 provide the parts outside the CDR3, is EPEVTQTPSHQVTQMGQEVILRCVPISNHLYFYWYRQILGQKVEFLVSFYNNEISEKSEIFDDQFSVERPDGSNFTLKIRSTKLEDSAMYFCASRQGVGNQPQHFGDGTRLSIL.

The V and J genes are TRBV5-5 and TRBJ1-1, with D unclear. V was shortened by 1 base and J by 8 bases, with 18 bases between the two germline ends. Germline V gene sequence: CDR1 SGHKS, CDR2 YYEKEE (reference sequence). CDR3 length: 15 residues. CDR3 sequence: CASSLPQTVTTEAFF. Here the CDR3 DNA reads TGTGCCAGCAGCTTGCCCCAAACAGTAACCACCGAAGCTTTCTTT.

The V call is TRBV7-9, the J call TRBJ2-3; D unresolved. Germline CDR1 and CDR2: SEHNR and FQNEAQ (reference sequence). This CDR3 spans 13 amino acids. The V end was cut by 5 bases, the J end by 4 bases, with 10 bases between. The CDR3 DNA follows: TGTGCCAGCAGCGAGCTTACCTCAGATACGCAGTATTTT. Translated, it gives CASSELTSDTQYF.

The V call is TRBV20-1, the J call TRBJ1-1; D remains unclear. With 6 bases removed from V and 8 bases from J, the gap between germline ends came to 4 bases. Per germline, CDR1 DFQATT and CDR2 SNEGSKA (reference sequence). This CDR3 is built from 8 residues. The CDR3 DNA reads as TGCAGTGCAGAGGAAGCTTTCTTT. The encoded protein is CSAEEAFF.

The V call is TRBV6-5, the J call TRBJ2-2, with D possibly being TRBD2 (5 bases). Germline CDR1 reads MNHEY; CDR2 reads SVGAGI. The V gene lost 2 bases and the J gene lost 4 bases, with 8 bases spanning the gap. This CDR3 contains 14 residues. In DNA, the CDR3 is TGTGCCAGCAGTTACGCCCGGGGCACCGGGGAGCTGTTTTTT. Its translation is CASSYARGTGELFF.